These T cell receptor beta chains were read from a single sample in a study of vaccination effects on CD4 cells after COVID-19. Their cognate antigens are unknown. The table came from immunoSEQ multiplex PCR; TCRdb's copy has only in-frame clones and leaves some out. The sample lists around 32,000 clones; around three quarters were seen once. This specimen consisted of CD4+ T cells from PBMCs cultured with HCoV-229E spike peptides, obtained after COVID-19 vaccination. These receptors were obtained from a human donor who received a COVID-19 vaccine. CDR3s include the opening cysteine and the closing phenylalanine or tryptophan. The D gene is left open where the match is weak. Only part of the rows carry a size: once, few, many, or a class if the clone is expanded.

J: TRBJ2-1
D: TRBD2
V: TRBV24-1
size: .
DNA: TGTGCCACCAGTGATTCCGGGCAGGAGAGCGGGAGGTCCTACAATGAGCAGTTCTTC
CDR3: CATSDSGQESGRSYNEQFF

J: TRBJ1-2
D: .
V: TRBV6-6
size: .
DNA: TGTGCCAGCACCACCGACAGGTCCGGCTACACCTTC
CDR3: CASTTDRSGYTF

J: TRBJ1-1
D: TRBD1
V: TRBV18
size: few
DNA: TGTGCCAGCTCATCCGGGACAGAGATTGAAGCTTTCTTT
CDR3: CASSSGTEIEAFF

J: TRBJ1-1
D: .
V: TRBV11-1
size: few
DNA: TGTGCCAGCAGCTTCAAGGGCGACACTGAAGCTTTCTTT
CDR3: CASSFKGDTEAFF

J: TRBJ2-1
D: .
V: TRBV5-4
size: once
DNA: TGTGCCAGCAGCACGGGACTCACTCTTGGGAATGAGCAGTTCTTC
CDR3: CASSTGLTLGNEQFF

J: TRBJ1-2
D: .
V: TRBV3-1/TRBV3-2
size: .
DNA: TGTGCCAGCAGCCACCAGGGGCTGGCTGATGGCTACACCTTC
CDR3: CASSHQGLADGYTF

J: TRBJ2-4
D: TRBD2
V: TRBV19
size: .
DNA: TGTGCCAGTAGTACCCGACTAGCGGGAGATCAGGTGTCAGCCAAAAACATTCAGTACTTC
CDR3: CASSTRLAGDQVSAKNIQYF

J: TRBJ1-2
D: .
V: TRBV10-3
size: .
DNA: TGTGCCATCAGTTCGGATTCGGGGTCTTGGGGCTACACCTTC
CDR3: CAISSDSGSWGYTF

J: TRBJ2-7
D: .
V: TRBV5-1
size: .
DNA: TGCGCCAGCAGCTATGACACGTACGAGCAGTACTTC
CDR3: CASSYDTYEQYF

J: TRBJ2-2
D: TRBD2
V: TRBV9
size: .
DNA: TGTGCCAGCAGCCCCCACTCCCTAGCGGCCGGGGAGCTGTTTTTT
CDR3: CASSPHSLAAGELFF

J: TRBJ1-1
D: TRBD1
V: TRBV15
size: once
DNA: TGTGCCACCAGCAGAGATGGTGGACAGGGTGAAGCTTTCTTT
CDR3: CATSRDGGQGEAFF

J: TRBJ1-1
D: .
V: TRBV19
size: few
DNA: TGTGCCAGTAGTATAGATCGGCGAAGCTTAGGGGGCACTGAAGCTTTCTTT
CDR3: CASSIDRRSLGGTEAFF

J: TRBJ1-3
D: .
V: TRBV13
size: .
DNA: TGTGCCAGCAGCTTCTCAAGGACGCCAACTCGCTCTGGAAACACCATATATTTT
CDR3: CASSFSRTPTRSGNTIYF

J: TRBJ1-2
D: TRBD1
V: TRBV3-1/TRBV3-2
size: once
DNA: TGTGCCAGCAGCCAATTACAGGGGTATGGCTACACCTTC
CDR3: CASSQLQGYGYTF

J: TRBJ2-5
D: TRBD2
V: TRBV7-2
size: .
DNA: TGTGCCAGCAGAGGAGTCTGGCCTAGCGGGAGTCAAGAGACCCAGTACTTC
CDR3: CASRGVWPSGSQETQYF

J: TRBJ1-2
D: TRBD1
V: TRBV6-6
size: .
DNA: TGTGCCAGCAGTCTCCTCATTGCCCAGGGGGGCTATGGCTACACCTTC
CDR3: CASSLLIAQGGYGYTF

J: TRBJ1-2
D: .
V: TRBV3-1/TRBV3-2
size: .
DNA: TGTGCCAGCAGCCAGACAACCAGCTATGGCTACACCTTC
CDR3: CASSQTTSYGYTF

J: TRBJ1-3
D: .
V: TRBV6-2/TRBV6-3
size: .
DNA: TGTGCCAGCAGTTACTCGATATACCTTGGAAACACCATATATTTT
CDR3: CASSYSIYLGNTIYF

J: TRBJ1-5
D: TRBD1
V: TRBV5-6
size: .
DNA: TGTGCCAGCAGCTTGGGACAGGGAGGGCCCCAGCATTTT
CDR3: CASSLGQGGPQHF

J: TRBJ1-3
D: .
V: TRBV5-1
size: few
DNA: TGCGCCAGCAGCTTGGCAGCCTCTGGAAACACCATATATTTT
CDR3: CASSLAASGNTIYF

J: TRBJ2-2
D: TRBD2
V: TRBV6-5
size: .
DNA: TGTGCCAGCAGCTCCGGACTAGCGAGTACCGGGGAGCTGTTTTTT
CDR3: CASSSGLASTGELFF

J: TRBJ2-7
D: .
V: TRBV6-5
size: .
DNA: TGTGCCAGCACGCCGGGCGCCTACGAGCAGTACTTC
CDR3: CASTPGAYEQYF

J: TRBJ2-3
D: TRBD2
V: TRBV7-6
size: .
DNA: TGTGCCAGCAGCTTATTCCCACTAGCGGGGGGCACAGATACGCAGTATTTT
CDR3: CASSLFPLAGGTDTQYF

J: TRBJ2-2
D: TRBD2
V: TRBV3-1/TRBV3-2
size: .
DNA: TGTGCCAGCAGCCAAGAGTTAAGGACTAGCGGGAGGAACACCGGGGAGCTGTTTTTT
CDR3: CASSQELRTSGRNTGELFF

J: TRBJ2-1
D: TRBD2
V: TRBV11-2
size: few
DNA: TGTGCCAGCAGCTTAGCCGGGGGGGCCTACAATGAGCAGTTCTTC
CDR3: CASSLAGGAYNEQFF

J: TRBJ1-1
D: .
V: TRBV6-5
size: .
DNA: TGTGCCAGCAGTTACTCAGGGGGGGACACTGAAGCTTTCTTT
CDR3: CASSYSGGDTEAFF

J: TRBJ1-1
D: .
V: TRBV11-2
size: .
DNA: TGTGCCAGCAGCTTAGTAGGAGGGTACACTGAAGCTTTCTTT
CDR3: CASSLVGGYTEAFF

J: TRBJ1-2
D: TRBD1
V: TRBV4-1
size: .
DNA: TGCGCCAGCAGCCAAGGGGGACAGGTAAACTATGGCTACACCTTC
CDR3: CASSQGGQVNYGYTF

J: TRBJ2-7
D: .
V: TRBV6-5
size: .
DNA: TGTGCCAGCAGAAGACAGATGACTACGACCTACGAGCAGTACTTC
CDR3: CASRRQMTTTYEQYF

J: TRBJ1-2
D: .
V: TRBV7-9
size: .
DNA: TGTGCCAGCAGCTTAGGGGGCCGCCCAGGTCGCTATGGCTACACCTTC
CDR3: CASSLGGRPGRYGYTF

J: TRBJ2-3
D: .
V: TRBV5-5
size: .
DNA: TGTGCCAGCAGCCCGCCACAGGGAACCCCGGGATATTTT
CDR3: CASSPPQGTPGYF

J: TRBJ2-5
D: .
V: TRBV3-1/TRBV3-2
size: .
DNA: TGTGCCAGCAGTATGCACCGGCGAGAGACCCAGTACTTC
CDR3: CASSMHRRETQYF

J: TRBJ2-6
D: .
V: TRBV6-1
size: .
DNA: TGTGCCAGCAGTGATCTCCTATTTGTGGTCTCTGGGGCCAACGTCCTGACTTTC
CDR3: CASSDLLFVVSGANVLTF

J: TRBJ1-4
D: TRBD1
V: TRBV29-1
size: once
DNA: TGCAGCGTTACAGGGGATCGGGATGAAAAACTGTTTTTT
CDR3: CSVTGDRDEKLFF

J: TRBJ2-5
D: .
V: TRBV7-9
size: .
DNA: TGTGCCAGCAGCTTGAGGAGGGGTCAAGAGACCCAGTACTTC
CDR3: CASSLRRGQETQYF

J: TRBJ2-1
D: TRBD2
V: TRBV27
size: few
DNA: TGTGCCAGCAGTTTCGTGGCTAGCGGTTACAATGAGCAGTTCTTC
CDR3: CASSFVASGYNEQFF

J: TRBJ2-1
D: TRBD1
V: TRBV11-3
size: .
DNA: TGTGCCAGCAGCGAACAGGGGTACAATGAGCAGTTCTTC
CDR3: CASSEQGYNEQFF

J: TRBJ1-1
D: .
V: TRBV18
size: .
DNA: TGTGCCAGTTCATCGGGGGAGAACACTGAAGCTTTCTTT
CDR3: CASSSGENTEAFF

J: TRBJ1-1
D: .
V: TRBV19
size: .
DNA: TGTGCCAGTAGTAATAGGATCGTCCCTGGGGACACTGAAGCTTTCTTT
CDR3: CASSNRIVPGDTEAFF

J: TRBJ1-3
D: .
V: TRBV6-5
size: .
DNA: TGTGCCAGCAGGGGCAGCAAAAGGGCTGGAAACACCATATATTTT
CDR3: CASRGSKRAGNTIYF

J: TRBJ1-1
D: TRBD1
V: TRBV6-5
size: .
DNA: TGTGCCAGCAGTTACGGGGACAGGGGGCCATTTGGAGCTTTCTTT
CDR3: CASSYGDRGPFGAFF

J: TRBJ1-1
D: .
V: TRBV2
size: .
DNA: TGTGCCAGCAGTGAAGAGGCGGGAATGAACACTGAAGCTTTCTTT
CDR3: CASSEEAGMNTEAFF

J: TRBJ1-4
D: TRBD1
V: TRBV7-8
size: .
DNA: TGTGCCAGCAGCCTAGACAGGGTTACTAATGAAAAACTGTTTTTT
CDR3: CASSLDRVTNEKLFF

J: TRBJ2-2
D: .
V: TRBV19
size: .
DNA: TGTGCCAGTAGTCGGGCAGGGAACACCGGGGAGCTGTTTTTT
CDR3: CASSRAGNTGELFF

J: TRBJ1-2
D: .
V: TRBV7-9
size: few
DNA: TGTGCCAGCAGCTCGAATGGGCCCTATGGCTACACCTTC
CDR3: CASSSNGPYGYTF

J: TRBJ2-5
D: .
V: TRBV7-9
size: few
DNA: TGTGCCAGCAGCTTAGCTTTAGGAGGGGCGGGAGAGACCCAGTACTTC
CDR3: CASSLALGGAGETQYF

J: TRBJ2-7
D: TRBD1
V: TRBV7-2
size: .
DNA: TGTGCCAGCAGCTTAGGGGGACAGGGGGTCTACGAGCAGTACTTC
CDR3: CASSLGGQGVYEQYF

J: TRBJ2-3
D: TRBD2
V: TRBV5-1
size: .
DNA: TGCGCCAGCAGCGAAGGGACTAGCGGGGCAACAGATACGCAGTATTTT
CDR3: CASSEGTSGATDTQYF

J: TRBJ2-7
D: .
V: TRBV19
size: .
DNA: TGTGCCAGTAGTATCGCACCTGTGGAGGGACTTTCCTACGAGCAGTACTTC
CDR3: CASSIAPVEGLSYEQYF